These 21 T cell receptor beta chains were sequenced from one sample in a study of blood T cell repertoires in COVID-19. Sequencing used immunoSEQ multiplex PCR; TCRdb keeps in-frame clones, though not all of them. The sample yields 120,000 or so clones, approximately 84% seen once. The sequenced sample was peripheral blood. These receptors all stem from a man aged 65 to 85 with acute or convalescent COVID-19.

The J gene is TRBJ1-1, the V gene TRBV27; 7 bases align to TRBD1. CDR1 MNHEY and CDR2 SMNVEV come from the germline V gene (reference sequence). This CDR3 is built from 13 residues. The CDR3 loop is CAAGQAVNTEAFF. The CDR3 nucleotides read TGTGCGGCCGGACAGGCCGTGAACACTGAAGCTTTCTTT.

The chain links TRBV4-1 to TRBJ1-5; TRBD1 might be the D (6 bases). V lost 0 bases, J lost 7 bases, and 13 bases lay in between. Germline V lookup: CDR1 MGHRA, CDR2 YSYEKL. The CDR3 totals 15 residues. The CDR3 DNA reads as TGCGCCAGCAGCCAAGATCAACAGGGTCGACAGCCCCAGCATTTT. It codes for CASSQDQQGRQPQHF.

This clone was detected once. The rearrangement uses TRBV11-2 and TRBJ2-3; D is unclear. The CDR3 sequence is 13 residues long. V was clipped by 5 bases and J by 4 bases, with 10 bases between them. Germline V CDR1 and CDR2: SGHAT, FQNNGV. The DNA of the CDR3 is TGTGCCAGCAGCCTCTGGCCCGCAGATACGCAGTATTTT. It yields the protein CASSLWPADTQYF.

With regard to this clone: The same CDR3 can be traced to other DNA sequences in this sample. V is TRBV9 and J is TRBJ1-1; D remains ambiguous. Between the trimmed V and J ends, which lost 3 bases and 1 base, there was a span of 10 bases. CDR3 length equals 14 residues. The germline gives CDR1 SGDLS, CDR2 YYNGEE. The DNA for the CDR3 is TGTGCCAGCAGCGCAGGTGGCTGGAACACTGAAGCTTTCTTT. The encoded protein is CASSAGGWNTEAFF.

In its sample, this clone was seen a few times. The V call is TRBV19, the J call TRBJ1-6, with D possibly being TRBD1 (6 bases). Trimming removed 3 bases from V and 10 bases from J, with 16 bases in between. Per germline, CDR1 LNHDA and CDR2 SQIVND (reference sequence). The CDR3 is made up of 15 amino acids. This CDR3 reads CASSIFPGDTSPLHF. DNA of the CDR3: TGTGCCAGTAGTATCTTTCCCGGGGACACCTCACCCCTCCACTTT.

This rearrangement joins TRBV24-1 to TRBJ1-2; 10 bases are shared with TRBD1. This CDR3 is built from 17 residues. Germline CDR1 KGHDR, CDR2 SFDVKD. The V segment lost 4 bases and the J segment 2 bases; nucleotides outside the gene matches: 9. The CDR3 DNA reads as TGTGCCACCAGTGAATGGGACAGGGGCAGGTCGAACTATGGCTACACCTTC. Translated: CATSEWDRGRSNYGYTF.

The CDR3 spells CASSLGPGFPTDTQYF. CDR3 DNA sequence: TGTGCCAGCAGCTTGGGCCCAGGGTTCCCCACAGATACGCAGTATTTT. The chain recombines TRBV5-6 with TRBJ2-3; TRBD1 is a possible D gene (5 bases). With 0 bases removed from V and 2 bases from J, the gap between germline ends came to 13 bases. Germline lookup yields CDR1 SGHDT and CDR2 YYEEEE. The CDR3 covers 16 residues. Full variable domain (rest looked up from reference TRBV5-6 and TRBJ2-3): DAGVTQSPTHLIKTRGQQVTLRCSPKSGHDTVSWYQQALGQGPQFIFQYYEEEERQRGNFPDRFSGHQFPNYSSELNVNALLLGDSALYLCASSLGPGFPTDTQYFGPGTRLTVL.

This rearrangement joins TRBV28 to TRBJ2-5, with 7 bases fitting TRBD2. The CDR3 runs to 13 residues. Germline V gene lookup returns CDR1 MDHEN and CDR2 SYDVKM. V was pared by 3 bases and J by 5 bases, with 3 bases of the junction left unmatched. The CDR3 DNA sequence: TGTGCCAGCAGTTTCACGGGGGGTGAGACCCAGTACTTC. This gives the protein CASSFTGGETQYF.

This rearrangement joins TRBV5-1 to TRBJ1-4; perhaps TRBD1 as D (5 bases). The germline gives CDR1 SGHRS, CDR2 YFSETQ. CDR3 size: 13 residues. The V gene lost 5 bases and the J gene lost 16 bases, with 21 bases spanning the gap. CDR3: CASSPGHPQYQFF. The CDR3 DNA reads TGCGCCAGCAGTCCAGGACATCCCCAATATCAGTTTTTT.

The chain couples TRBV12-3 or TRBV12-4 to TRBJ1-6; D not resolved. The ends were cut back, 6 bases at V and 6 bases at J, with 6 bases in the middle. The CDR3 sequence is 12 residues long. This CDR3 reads CASRHINSPLHF. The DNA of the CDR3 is TGTGCCAGCAGACACATTAATTCACCCCTCCACTTT.

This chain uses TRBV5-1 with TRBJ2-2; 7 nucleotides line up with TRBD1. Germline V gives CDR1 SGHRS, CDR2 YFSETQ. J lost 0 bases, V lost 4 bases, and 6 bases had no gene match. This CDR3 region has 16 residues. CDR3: CASSLGGESNTGELFF. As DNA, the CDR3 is TGCGCCAGCAGCCTAGGGGGCGAATCGAACACCGGGGAGCTGTTTTTT. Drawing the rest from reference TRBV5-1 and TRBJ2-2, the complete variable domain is KAGVTQTPRYLIKTRGQQVTLSCSPISGHRSVSWYQQTPGQGLQFLFEYFSETQRNKGNFPGRFSGRQFSNSRSEMNVSTLELGDSALYLCASSLGGESNTGELFFGEGSRLTVL.

The CDR3 region has the DNA TGCAGTGCTCGTGAAGGCGGTCCTAATGAAAAACTGTTTTTT. Residues: CSAREGGPNEKLFF. This rearrangement joins TRBV20-1 to TRBJ1-4; no clear D gene. The V end was cut by 5 bases, the J end by 3 bases, with 13 bases between. Germline V CDR1 and CDR2: DFQATT, SNEGSKA (reference sequence). The CDR3 runs 14 residues.

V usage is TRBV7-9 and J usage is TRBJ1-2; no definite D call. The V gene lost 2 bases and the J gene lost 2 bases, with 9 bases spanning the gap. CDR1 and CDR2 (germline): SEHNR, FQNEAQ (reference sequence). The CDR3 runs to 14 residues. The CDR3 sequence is CASSLRWENYGYTF. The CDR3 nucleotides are TGTGCCAGCAGCTTACGATGGGAGAACTATGGCTACACCTTC.

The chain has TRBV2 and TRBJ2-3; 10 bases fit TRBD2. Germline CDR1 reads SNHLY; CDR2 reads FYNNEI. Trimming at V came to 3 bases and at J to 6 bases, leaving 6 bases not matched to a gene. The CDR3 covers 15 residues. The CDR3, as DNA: TGTGCCAGCAGTGACTTCCTAGCGGGGGAGGATACGCAGTATTTT. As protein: CASSDFLAGEDTQYF.

Here the CDR3 reads CASSLVTGSAEAFF. The CDR3 coding sequence is TGCGCCAGCAGCTTGGTCACAGGGAGTGCTGAAGCTTTCTTT. The chain couples TRBV5-1 to TRBJ1-1; D may be TRBD1 (6 bases). Germline CDR1 and CDR2: SGHRS and YFSETQ. The V gene lost 0 bases and the J gene lost 6 bases, with 12 bases spanning the gap. The CDR3 runs to 14 residues. The whole variable domain, remainder taken from reference TRBV5-1 and TRBJ1-1, is KAGVTQTPRYLIKTRGQQVTLSCSPISGHRSVSWYQQTPGQGLQFLFEYFSETQRNKGNFPGRFSGRQFSNSRSEMNVSTLELGDSALYLCASSLVTGSAEAFFGQGTRLTVV.

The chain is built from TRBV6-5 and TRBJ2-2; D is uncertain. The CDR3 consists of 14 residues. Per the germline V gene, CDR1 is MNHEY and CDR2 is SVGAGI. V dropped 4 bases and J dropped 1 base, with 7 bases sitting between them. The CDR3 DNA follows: TGTGCCAGCAGTTCCCCGGGGAACACCGGGGAGCTGTTTTTT. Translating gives CASSSPGNTGELFF.

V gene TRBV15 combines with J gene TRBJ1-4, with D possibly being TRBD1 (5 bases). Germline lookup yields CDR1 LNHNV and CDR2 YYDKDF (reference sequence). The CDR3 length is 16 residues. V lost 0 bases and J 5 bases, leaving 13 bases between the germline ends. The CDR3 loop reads CATSRDLGGGNEKLFF. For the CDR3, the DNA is TGTGCCACCAGCAGAGATCTGGGGGGAGGGAATGAAAAACTGTTTTTT.

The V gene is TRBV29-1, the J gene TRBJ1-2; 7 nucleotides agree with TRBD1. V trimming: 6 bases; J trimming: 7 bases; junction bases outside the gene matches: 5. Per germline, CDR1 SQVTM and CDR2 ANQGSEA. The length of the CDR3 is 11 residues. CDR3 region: CSVVGGAGYTF. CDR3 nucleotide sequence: TGCAGCGTCGTAGGGGGCGCTGGCTACACCTTC. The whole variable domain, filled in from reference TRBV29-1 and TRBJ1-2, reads SAVISQKPSRDICQRGTSLTIQCQVDSQVTMMFWYRQQPGQSLTLIATANQGSEATYESGFVIDKFPISRPNLTFSTLTVSNMSPEDSSIYLCSVVGGAGYTFGSGTRLTVV.

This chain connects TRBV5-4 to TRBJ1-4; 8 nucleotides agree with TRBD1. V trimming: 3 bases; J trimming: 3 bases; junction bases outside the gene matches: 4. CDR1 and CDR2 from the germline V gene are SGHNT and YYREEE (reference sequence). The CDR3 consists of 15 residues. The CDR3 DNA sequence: TGTGCCAGCAGCTGGACAGGGCCGTCTAATGAAAAACTGTTTTTT. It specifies CASSWTGPSNEKLFF.

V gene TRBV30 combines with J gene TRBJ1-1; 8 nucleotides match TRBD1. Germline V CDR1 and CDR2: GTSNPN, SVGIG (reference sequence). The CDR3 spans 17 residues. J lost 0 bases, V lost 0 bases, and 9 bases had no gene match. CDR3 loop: CAWSVLGTGPMNTEAFF. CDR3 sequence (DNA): TGTGCCTGGAGTGTACTGGGGACAGGCCCTATGAACACTGAAGCTTTCTTT.

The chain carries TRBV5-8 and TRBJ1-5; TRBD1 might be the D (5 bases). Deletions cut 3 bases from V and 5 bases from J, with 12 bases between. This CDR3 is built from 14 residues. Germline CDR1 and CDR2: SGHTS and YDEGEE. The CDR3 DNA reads TGTGCCAGCAGCTACCGTGGGGGGGATCAGCCCCAGCATTTT. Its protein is CASSYRGGDQPQHF.